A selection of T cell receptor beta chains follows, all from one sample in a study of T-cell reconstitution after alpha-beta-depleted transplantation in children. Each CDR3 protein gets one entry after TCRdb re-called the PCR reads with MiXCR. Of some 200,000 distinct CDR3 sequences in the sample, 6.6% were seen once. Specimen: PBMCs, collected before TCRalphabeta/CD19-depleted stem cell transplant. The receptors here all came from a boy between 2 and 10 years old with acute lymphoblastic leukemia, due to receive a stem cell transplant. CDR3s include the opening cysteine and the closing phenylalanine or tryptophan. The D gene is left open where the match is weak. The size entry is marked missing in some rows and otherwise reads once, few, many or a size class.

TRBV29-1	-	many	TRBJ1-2	TGCAGCGTTGAAGGTATATCCTCGGGCTATGGCTACACCTTC	CSVEGISSGYGYTF
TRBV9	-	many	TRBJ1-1	TGTGCCAGCTCCGAGGTGGTCAATGGGGCAACTGAAGCTTTCTTT	CASSEVVNGATEAFF
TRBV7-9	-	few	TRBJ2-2	TGTGCCAGCAGCGGCCGGGACACGGCTCCGGGGGAGCTGTTTTTT	CASSGRDTAPGELFF
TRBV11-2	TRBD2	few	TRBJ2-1	TGTGCCAGCAGCTTCTCAGGACTAGCGGGGGGGCCGGGTAATGAGCAGTTCTTC	CASSFSGLAGGPGNEQFF
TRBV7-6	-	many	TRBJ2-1	TGTGCCAGCAGCTTCCAGAGCTCCTACAATGAGCAGTTCTTC	CASSFQSSYNEQFF
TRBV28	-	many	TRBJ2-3	TGTGCCAGCAGCCGATGGGGGGCGGGCCCAGGCGGAGATACGCAGTATTTT	CASSRWGAGPGGDTQYF
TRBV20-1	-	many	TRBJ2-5	TGCAGTGCCGAAAGTAGGGCCTCAACGGGGGAGACCCAGTACTTC	CSAESRASTGETQYF
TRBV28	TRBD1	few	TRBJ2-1	TGTGCCAGCAGTTCAGCCGGGACAGGGGCCTACAATGAGCAGTTCTTC	CASSSAGTGAYNEQFF
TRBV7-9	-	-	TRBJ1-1	TGTGCCGGAAAAGGGACGTCCACTGAAGCTTTCTTT	CAGKGTSTEAFF
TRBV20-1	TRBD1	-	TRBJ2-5	TGCAGTGCTAGAGCCCTAGACAGGGGGCAGGAGACCCAGTACTTC	CSARALDRGQETQYF
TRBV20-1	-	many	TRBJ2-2	TGCAGTGCTAGCCGGCGGCTAGGGAACACCGGGGAGCTGTTTTTT	CSASRRLGNTGELFF
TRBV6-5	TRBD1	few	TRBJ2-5	TGTGCCAGCAGTTTCTACGGCACAGGGGAAGAGACCCAGTACTTC	CASSFYGTGEETQYF
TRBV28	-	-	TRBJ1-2	TGTGCCAGCAGTCTCCCCGGGGCAGGGAATGTCTATGGCTACACCTTC	CASSLPGAGNVYGYTF
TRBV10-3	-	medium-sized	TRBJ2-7	TGTGCCATCAGTGAGCCGATTACCTACGAGCAGTACTTC	CAISEPITYEQYF
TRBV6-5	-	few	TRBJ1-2	TGTGCCAGCAGTTCCCAAAAAAGAACAGGGAACGAGGGCTACACCTTC	CASSSQKRTGNEGYTF
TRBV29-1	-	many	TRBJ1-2	TGCAGCGTTGAGGGGGGGTATGGCTACACCTTC	CSVEGGYGYTF
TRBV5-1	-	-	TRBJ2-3	TGCGCCAGCAGCCCCACCCCGGGGGCCGGAGGAGATACGCAGTATTTT	CASSPTPGAGGDTQYF
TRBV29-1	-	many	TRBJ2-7	TGCAGCGTGGGGCCCTTAGGGGGAGTAGGAGAGCAGTACTTC	CSVGPLGGVGEQYF
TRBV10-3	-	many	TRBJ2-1	TGTGCCATCAGTGAGAGTCAGCAGAGGCCGGGGAATGAGCAGTTCTTC	CAISESQQRPGNEQFF
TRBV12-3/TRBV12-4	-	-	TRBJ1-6	TGTGCCAGCAGTTTTCGGGGCGGGGGTCGTTCACCCCTCCACTTT	CASSFRGGGRSPLHF
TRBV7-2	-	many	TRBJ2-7	TGTGCCAGCAGCCCACCTGAGGGACATCCCTACGAGCAGTACTTC	CASSPPEGHPYEQYF
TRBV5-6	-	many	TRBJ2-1	TGTGCCAGCACTCCGAACGGAGGTAAAGGTGAGCAGTTCTTC	CASTPNGGKGEQFF
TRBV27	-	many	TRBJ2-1	TGTGCCAGCAGTCTCGAGGGGGCGGGGTACAATGAGCAGTTCTTC	CASSLEGAGYNEQFF
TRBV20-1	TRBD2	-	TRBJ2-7	TGCAGTGCTAGAGGACCCCGACTAGCGGGAACCTACGAGCAGTACTTC	CSARGPRLAGTYEQYF
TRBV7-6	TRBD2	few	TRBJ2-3	TGTGCCAGCACGCTTAAGGTGGGGGGGGCAGATACGCAGTATTTT	CASTLKVGGADTQYF
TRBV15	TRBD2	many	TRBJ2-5	TGTGCCACCAGCCTAGCGGGAGGGAAGAACCAAGAGACCCAGTACTTC	CATSLAGGKNQETQYF
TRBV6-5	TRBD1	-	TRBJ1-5	TGTGCCAGCAGTACAGGGGGCGCCGGTCAGCCCCAGCATTTT	CASSTGGAGQPQHF
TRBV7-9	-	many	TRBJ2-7	TGTGCCAGCAGCCTTAATCCCTACGAGCAGTACTTC	CASSLNPYEQYF
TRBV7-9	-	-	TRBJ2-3	TGTGCCAGCATCCGGGGGTTCGGCACAGATACGCAGTATTTT	CASIRGFGTDTQYF
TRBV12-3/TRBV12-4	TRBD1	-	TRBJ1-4	TGTGCCAGCAGTTCAGGGACAGTCTCCGGTGAAAAACTGTTTTTT	CASSSGTVSGEKLFF
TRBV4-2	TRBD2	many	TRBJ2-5	TGTGCCAGCAGCACCCTGCCGGGACTAGCGGGAGGATGGGCAGAGACCCAGTACTTC	CASSTLPGLAGGWAETQYF
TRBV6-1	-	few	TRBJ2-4	TGTGCCAGCAGTGGTCCCGGAACGTACTTC	CASSGPGTYF
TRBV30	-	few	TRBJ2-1	TGTGCCTGGACTTCTGACATTCCGACTGGAAATGAGCAGTTCTTC	CAWTSDIPTGNEQFF
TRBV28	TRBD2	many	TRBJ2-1	TGTGCCAGCAGAGATTCTAGCGGGAGGGCCCGTTGGCAGTTCTTC	CASRDSSGRARWQFF
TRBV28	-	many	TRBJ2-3	TGTGCCAGCAGTTTAGGGACACTCTACTCAGATACGCAGTATTTT	CASSLGTLYSDTQYF
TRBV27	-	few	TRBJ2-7	TGTGCCAGCAGTATTAATCCCCGGAACGAGCAGTACTTC	CASSINPRNEQYF
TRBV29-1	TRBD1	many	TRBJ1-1	TGCAGCGTTGAAGATCAGGGACAGTACACTGAAGCTTTCTTT	CSVEDQGQYTEAFF
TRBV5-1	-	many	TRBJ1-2	TGCGCCAGCAGCCCATCACGGGATCGTGCAAACTATGGCTACACCTTC	CASSPSRDRANYGYTF
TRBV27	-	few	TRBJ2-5	TGTGCCAGCAGTTTATATATCGGGACGGAGAAAGAGACCCAGTACTTC	CASSLYIGTEKETQYF
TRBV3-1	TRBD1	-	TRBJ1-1	TGTGCCAGCAGCACCCGACAGGGGGGCGAAGCTTTCTTT	CASSTRQGGEAFF
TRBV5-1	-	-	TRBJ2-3	TGCGCCAGCAGCTTTTACACAGATACGAAGTATTTT	CASSFYTDTKYF
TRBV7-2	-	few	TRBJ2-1	TGTGCCAGCAGCTTACTCACAAGGGGAGGGGGGTACGTTGACTCCTACAATGAGCAGTTCTTC	CASSLLTRGGGYVDSYNEQFF
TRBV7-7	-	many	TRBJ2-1	TGTGCTAGCGGGACAGGGTATGCGAATGAGCAGTTCTTC	CASGTGYANEQFF
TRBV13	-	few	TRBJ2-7	TGTGCCAGCAGCTTAAAGACAAGTGGGAGGCCCTACGAGCAGTACTTC	CASSLKTSGRPYEQYF
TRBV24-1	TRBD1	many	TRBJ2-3	TGTGCCACCAGTGATTTGGGACAGGGTAGCGATACGCAGTATTTT	CATSDLGQGSDTQYF
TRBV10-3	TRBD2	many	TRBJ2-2	TGTGCCATCAGGCCTACGGGGGGAACGAACACCGGGGAGCTGTTTTTT	CAIRPTGGTNTGELFF
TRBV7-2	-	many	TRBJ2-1	TGTGCCAGCAGCTTGCAGGGCGACAATGAGCAGTTCTTC	CASSLQGDNEQFF
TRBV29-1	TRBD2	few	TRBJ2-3	TGCAGCGTGCGAAAGGCTCGACTAGCGGGAGGTTCAGATACGCAGTATTTT	CSVRKARLAGGSDTQYF
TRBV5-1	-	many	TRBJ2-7	TGCGCCAGCAGCTTGGGGTTGACATACTACGAGCAGTACTTC	CASSLGLTYYEQYF
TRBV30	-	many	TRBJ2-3	TGTGCCGGGTCATTGACGACAGATACGCAGTATTTT	CAGSLTTDTQYF
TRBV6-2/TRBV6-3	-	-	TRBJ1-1	TGTGCCAGCAGTTACCACGACATCATTGGTACTGAAGCTTTCTTT	CASSYHDIIGTEAFF
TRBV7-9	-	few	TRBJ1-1	TGTGCCAGCAGCCCCCCGACTACGGCTGAAGCTTTCTTT	CASSPPTTAEAFF
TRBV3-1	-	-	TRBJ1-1	TGTGCCAGCAGCCAAGATTGGCCAGCTCCCGGGGAAGCTTTCTTT	CASSQDWPAPGEAFF
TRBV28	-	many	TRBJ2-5	-	CASSFLADTTQETQYF
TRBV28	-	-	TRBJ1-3	TGTGCCAGCGTTGGGAGCTCTGGAAACACCATATATTTT	CASVGSSGNTIYF
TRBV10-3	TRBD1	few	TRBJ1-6	TGTGCCATCAGCCCGACAGGGGACAGTTCACCCCTCCACTTT	CAISPTGDSSPLHF
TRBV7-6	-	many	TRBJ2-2	TGTGCCAGCAGGATTCAGGCGGCGCCCGGGGAGCTGTTTTTT	CASRIQAAPGELFF